The rows below give T cell receptor beta chains drawn from one sample of a study of T cells in localized non-small cell lung cancer. The protocol was immunoSEQ multiplex PCR, while the TCRdb copy is restricted to in-frame clones and leaves out a portion. The sample consists of 45,000 to 70,000 clones, roughly 88% of them appearing once. The sequencing used peripheral blood, collected before any cancer treatment. These receptors were obtained from a woman aged 40-70 years with stage I lung adenocarcinoma. Each CDR3 is given with its conserved first and last residue. A D gene is named only where the DNA matches it firmly. For some rows the clone size is stated as once, few or many, or as a class when expanded; others skip it.

V: TRBV27
J: TRBJ1-1
D: .
size: few
CDR3: CASSLIGGEAFF
DNA: TGTGCCAGCAGTTTAATAGGAGGTGAAGCTTTCTTT

V: TRBV5-5
J: TRBJ1-5
D: .
size: .
CDR3: CASSLLPDNQPQHF
DNA: TGTGCCAGCAGCTTGCTGCCAGACAATCAGCCCCAGCATTTT

V: TRBV18
J: TRBJ1-1
D: .
size: few
CDR3: CASSLGTLEAFF
DNA: TGTGCCAGCTCACTCGGGACTCTTGAAGCTTTCTTT

V: TRBV5-1
J: TRBJ2-6
D: .
size: .
CDR3: CASNPGAGANVLTF
DNA: TGCGCCAGCAACCCAGGGGCGGGGGCCAACGTCCTGACTTTC

V: TRBV7-9
J: TRBJ1-6
D: .
size: .
CDR3: CASSLGAGTYNSPLHF
DNA: TGTGCCAGCAGCTTAGGGGCAGGGACCTATAATTCACCCCTCCACTTT

V: TRBV9
J: TRBJ1-4
D: .
size: few
CDR3: CASSLGVGGEKLFF
DNA: TGTGCCAGCAGTCTTGGTGTTGGGGGTGAAAAACTGTTTTTT

V: TRBV5-1
J: TRBJ1-1
D: .
size: .
CDR3: CASSLTGWNTEAFF
DNA: TGCGCCAGCAGCTTAACAGGATGGAACACTGAAGCTTTCTTT

V: TRBV6-1
J: TRBJ2-7
D: .
size: .
CDR3: CASSEAGFTYEQYF
DNA: TGTGCCAGCAGTGAAGCGGGCTTTACCTACGAGCAGTACTTC

V: TRBV18
J: TRBJ1-1
D: .
size: .
CDR3: CASSDQQGTEAFF
DNA: TGTGCCAGCTCAGATCAGCAGGGTACTGAAGCTTTCTTT

V: TRBV5-1
J: TRBJ2-5
D: .
size: .
CDR3: CASSFNVGGQETQYF
DNA: TGCGCCAGCAGCTTTAATGTCGGCGGGCAAGAGACCCAGTACTTC

V: TRBV11-2
J: TRBJ2-1
D: .
size: .
CDR3: CASSFLGEEQFF
DNA: TGTGCCAGCAGCTTTTTAGGGGAGGAGCAGTTCTTC

V: TRBV15
J: TRBJ2-7
D: TRBD1
size: .
CDR3: CATSPTRDRIYEQYF
DNA: TGTGCCACCAGCCCTACTCGGGACAGAATATACGAGCAGTACTTC

V: TRBV5-4
J: TRBJ1-2
D: .
size: .
CDR3: CASTLGQENYGYTF
DNA: TGTGCCAGCACCTTGGGGCAGGAGAACTATGGCTACACCTTC

V: TRBV5-4
J: TRBJ1-2
D: .
size: .
CDR3: CASSLDQGKVYGYTF
DNA: TGTGCCAGCAGCTTGGATCAGGGGAAAGTGTATGGCTACACCTTC

V: TRBV19
J: TRBJ1-4
D: .
size: .
CDR3: CASSYGLNEKLFF
DNA: TGTGCCAGTAGTTACGGACTTAATGAAAAACTGTTTTTT

V: TRBV10-3
J: TRBJ1-1
D: .
size: .
CDR3: CAISIQDPSTEAFF
DNA: TGTGCCATCAGCATACAGGACCCGAGCACTGAAGCTTTCTTT

V: TRBV4-3
J: TRBJ1-2
D: .
size: .
CDR3: CASSQDGAGGFGYTF
DNA: TGCGCCAGCAGCCAAGATGGCGCGGGGGGCTTTGGCTACACCTTC

V: TRBV7-6
J: TRBJ1-1
D: .
size: .
CDR3: CASSAGTVSMATEAFF
DNA: TGTGCCAGCAGCGCGGGGACGGTCTCAATGGCCACTGAAGCTTTCTTT

V: TRBV19
J: TRBJ1-2
D: .
size: .
CDR3: CASSLANYGYTF
DNA: TGTGCCAGTAGTTTGGCTAACTATGGCTACACCTTC

V: TRBV7-2
J: TRBJ2-5
D: .
size: .
CDR3: CASSLVGWQETQYF
DNA: TGTGCCAGCAGCTTAGTCGGATGGCAAGAGACCCAGTACTTC

V: TRBV7-2
J: TRBJ2-1
D: .
size: .
CDR3: CASSLSQGRYNEQFF
DNA: TGTGCCAGCAGCTTATCCCAGGGCCGATACAATGAGCAGTTCTTC

V: TRBV19
J: TRBJ1-2
D: .
size: once
CDR3: CASSIGRTGPDYTF
DNA: TGTGCCAGTAGTATAGGTCGGACGGGACCGGACTACACCTTC

V: TRBV28
J: TRBJ2-7
D: .
size: .
CDR3: CASSPPGRGGYEQYF
DNA: TGTGCCAGCAGTCCCCCGGGTAGGGGGGGCTACGAGCAGTACTTC

V: TRBV6-1
J: TRBJ2-7
D: .
size: .
CDR3: CASSEIGGQLIDEQYF
DNA: TGTGCCAGCAGTGAAATCGGAGGACAATTAATCGACGAGCAGTACTTC

V: TRBV7-2
J: TRBJ2-2
D: TRBD2
size: .
CDR3: CASSFTSGSTGELFF
DNA: TGTGCCAGCAGCTTTACTAGCGGGAGCACCGGGGAGCTGTTTTTT

V: TRBV18
J: TRBJ2-5
D: .
size: .
CDR3: CASSPRQETQYF
DNA: TGTGCCAGCTCACCAAGGCAAGAGACCCAGTACTTC

V: TRBV28
J: TRBJ1-2
D: .
size: .
CDR3: CASGEGVNGYTF
DNA: TGTGCCAGCGGGGAGGGTGTCAATGGCTACACCTTC

V: TRBV29-1
J: TRBJ2-1
D: .
size: .
CDR3: CSVGRGDNEQFF
DNA: TGCAGCGTTGGTAGAGGTGACAATGAGCAGTTCTTC

V: TRBV30
J: TRBJ1-1
D: .
size: few
CDR3: CAWSVQGLLGAEAFF
DNA: TGTGCCTGGAGTGTACAGGGCCTTTTAGGCGCTGAAGCTTTCTTT

V: TRBV28
J: TRBJ1-4
D: .
size: .
CDR3: CASSLPQYNEKLFF
DNA: TGTGCCAGCAGTTTGCCCCAGTACAATGAAAAACTGTTTTTT

V: TRBV2
J: TRBJ1-2
D: .
size: .
CDR3: CASSKSGGLGGYTF
DNA: TGTGCCAGCAGTAAAAGCGGGGGCTTGGGGGGCTACACCTTC

V: TRBV7-2
J: TRBJ1-2
D: .
size: few
CDR3: CASSTETIYGYTF
DNA: TGTGCCAGCAGCACAGAGACCATCTATGGCTACACCTTC

V: TRBV6-5
J: TRBJ1-2
D: .
size: few
CDR3: CASSPASLYGYTF
DNA: TGTGCCAGCAGCCCCGCTTCCCTTTATGGCTACACCTTC

V: TRBV5-1
J: TRBJ2-1
D: .
size: .
CDR3: CASSRESVNSYNEQFF
DNA: TGCGCCAGCAGCCGCGAATCGGTAAACTCCTACAATGAGCAGTTCTTC

V: TRBV7-2
J: TRBJ2-7
D: .
size: .
CDR3: CASSPRPSYEQYF
DNA: TGTGCCAGCAGCCCCAGACCCAGTTACGAGCAGTACTTC

V: TRBV11-1
J: TRBJ2-3
D: TRBD1
size: .
CDR3: CASSFPQGGTDTQYF
DNA: TGTGCCAGCAGCTTCCCCCAGGGGGGCACAGATACGCAGTATTTT

V: TRBV30
J: TRBJ2-5
D: TRBD1
size: .
CDR3: CAWRPGTGVLETQYF
DNA: TGTGCCTGGAGACCCGGGACAGGGGTTCTAGAGACCCAGTACTTC

V: TRBV30
J: TRBJ2-7
D: .
size: .
CDR3: CAWSSIGVEQYF
DNA: TGTGCCTGGAGTTCGATAGGGGTCGAGCAGTACTTC

V: TRBV6-5
J: TRBJ1-2
D: TRBD1
size: .
CDR3: CASRDRGRYYGYTF
DNA: TGTGCCAGCAGAGACAGGGGGCGTTACTATGGCTACACCTTC

V: TRBV7-2
J: TRBJ2-5
D: .
size: few
CDR3: CASSGTWTREETQYF
DNA: TGTGCCAGCAGCGGGACATGGACTAGGGAAGAGACCCAGTACTTC

V: TRBV10-1
J: TRBJ2-3
D: TRBD2
size: .
CDR3: CASSDRGGRDTQYF
DNA: TGCGCCAGCAGTGATCGGGGGGGCAGAGATACGCAGTATTTT

V: TRBV19
J: TRBJ1-5
D: .
size: .
CDR3: CATKVVGYSNQPQHF
DNA: TGTGCCACCAAAGTTGTGGGGTATAGCAATCAGCCCCAGCATTTT

V: TRBV9
J: TRBJ2-7
D: TRBD1
size: .
CDR3: CASSVSQGASVYEQYF
DNA: TGTGCCAGCAGCGTAAGTCAGGGGGCCTCCGTCTACGAGCAGTACTTC

V: TRBV2
J: TRBJ1-1
D: .
size: .
CDR3: CASSVERGETEAFF
DNA: TGTGCCAGCAGTGTTGAAAGGGGGGAAACTGAAGCTTTCTTT

V: TRBV4-3
J: TRBJ2-5
D: TRBD1
size: .
CDR3: CASSPSGTGGQETQYF
DNA: TGCGCCAGCAGCCCCTCCGGGACAGGGGGCCAAGAGACCCAGTACTTC

V: TRBV7-8
J: TRBJ2-3
D: .
size: .
CDR3: CASSRRTAWDSDTQYF
DNA: TGTGCCAGCAGCCGAAGGACGGCCTGGGATTCAGATACGCAGTATTTT

V: TRBV19
J: TRBJ2-1
D: .
size: once
CDR3: CASSIRGGRSSYNEQFF
DNA: TGTGCCAGTAGTATTAGGGGGGGCCGGAGCTCCTACAATGAGCAGTTCTTC

V: TRBV9
J: TRBJ2-3
D: .
size: .
CDR3: CASSVGAPGTQYF
DNA: TGTGCCAGCAGCGTCGGGGCTCCGGGCACGCAGTATTTT

V: TRBV5-8
J: TRBJ1-6
D: TRBD1
size: medium-sized
CDR3: CASSLGGQGSSPLHF
DNA: TGTGCCAGCAGCTTGGGCGGACAGGGAAGTTCACCCCTCCACTTT

V: TRBV5-1
J: TRBJ1-2
D: .
size: .
CDR3: CASSSSGTSYGYTF
DNA: TGCGCCAGCAGCTCCTCCGGGACAAGTTATGGCTACACCTTC

V: TRBV6-6
J: TRBJ2-1
D: TRBD2
size: .
CDR3: CASRQSGGGINEQFF
DNA: TGTGCCAGCAGACAAAGCGGGGGAGGCATAAATGAGCAGTTCTTC

V: TRBV30
J: TRBJ1-2
D: .
size: .
CDR3: CAWDGALLGYTF
DNA: TGTGCCTGGGACGGGGCTTTACTTGGCTACACCTTC

V: TRBV30
J: TRBJ2-7
D: .
size: .
CDR3: CACLAPGYEQYF
DNA: TGTGCCTGCCTCGCCCCAGGGTACGAGCAGTACTTC

V: TRBV18
J: TRBJ1-3
D: .
size: .
CDR3: CASSPLGQGADTIYF
DNA: TGTGCCAGCTCACCACTGGGGCAGGGAGCAGACACCATATATTTT

V: TRBV10-3
J: TRBJ2-2
D: .
size: .
CDR3: CAISQQPNTGELFF
DNA: TGTGCCATCAGTCAACAGCCGAACACCGGGGAGCTGTTTTTT

V: TRBV28
J: TRBJ2-5
D: .
size: .
CDR3: CASSPPALGGPTGETQYF
DNA: TGTGCCAGCAGTCCCCCCGCGTTGGGGGGTCCTACCGGGGAGACCCAGTACTTC

V: TRBV19
J: TRBJ2-7
D: TRBD1
size: .
CDR3: CASSIEAGGGYEQYF
DNA: TGTGCCAGTAGTATAGAAGCAGGGGGCGGCTACGAGCAGTACTTC

V: TRBV28
J: TRBJ2-1
D: TRBD2
size: .
CDR3: CASSLTSGLGDEQFF
DNA: TGTGCCAGCAGTTTGACTAGCGGGCTAGGGGATGAGCAGTTCTTC

V: TRBV5-4
J: TRBJ2-7
D: TRBD1
size: .
CDR3: CASSLAGQGNYEQYF
DNA: TGTGCCAGCAGCTTGGCCGGACAGGGGAACTACGAGCAGTACTTC

V: TRBV21-1
J: TRBJ1-1
D: .
size: .
CDR3: CASSKQAASNTEAFF
DNA: TGTGCCAGCAGCAAACAGGCAGCGTCGAACACTGAAGCTTTCTTT